This entry concerns a single T cell receptor beta chain. Its antigen is currently unknown. From germline, CDR1 is SGHTA and CDR2 FQGNSA. V dropped 5 bases and J dropped 4; count of bases not matched to a gene: 11. The CDR3 length is 17 residues. This sample was included in a study of blood T cells in healthy people across ages. The study, taken as a whole, reports: Per million T cells, the diversity of TCR beta decreased roughly linearly as age advanced. Researchers judged that diversity estimates from one million T cells fell short of true values.

A second PCR of 7 to 11 cycles used a sample-barcoded 5' primer and a J-beta primer mix. TCRdb fed the 5' RACE reads into MiXCR, producing one record per CDR3 protein. The table includes under 800,000 distinct CDR3 sequences, approximately 39% detected once. Input material: blood. The source of this sequence is a woman in her sixties or seventies in good health. The chain employs TRBV7-2 and TRBJ2-5; TRBD2 matches 12 bases. The CDR3 sequence is CASSTLTSGRLLETQYF. The CDR3, as DNA: TGTGCCAGCAGCACGCTTACTAGCGGGAGGTTGTTAGAGACCCAGTACTTC.